The rows below give T cell receptor beta chains drawn from one sample of a study of shared clonotypes between healthy human individuals. Produced via immunoSEQ multiplex PCR; TCRdb's table is partial and in-frame only. The sample records about 2 million clones, about 95% being singletons. Sequencing was carried out using naive CD8+ T cells sorted from blood. These receptor sequences come from a man between 18 and 35 years old in good health. Each CDR3 is given with its conserved first and last residue. D genes are given only for firm matches.

d_gene,j_gene,v_gene,CDR3aa,CDR3nt
.,TRBJ2-7,TRBV9,CASSENAPSYEQYF,TGTGCCAGCAGCGAAAATGCCCCCTCCTACGAGCAGTACTTC
TRBD1,TRBJ2-7,TRBV28,CASSLGTGGDEQYF,TGTGCCAGCAGTCTCGGGACAGGGGGCGACGAGCAGTACTTC
.,TRBJ1-5,TRBV27,CASSLDRAPNQPQHF,TGTGCCAGCAGTTTAGATAGGGCCCCCAATCAGCCCCAGCATTTT
TRBD2,TRBJ2-3,TRBV4-2,CASSPALAGRTDTQYF,TGTGCCAGCAGCCCCGCACTAGCGGGGCGCACAGATACGCAGTATTTT
.,TRBJ1-3,TRBV4-3,CASSQVEGGNTIYF,TGCGCCAGCAGCCAAGTGGAAGGGGGAAACACCATATATTTT
.,TRBJ2-7,TRBV27,CASRFGGYSYEQYF,TGTGCCAGCAGGTTCGGCGGCTACTCCTACGAGCAGTACTTC
.,TRBJ2-3,TRBV7-9,CATKTPPHSGTDTQYF,TGTGCCACCAAAACCCCCCCCCATTCGGGCACAGATACGCAGTATTTT
.,TRBJ1-5,TRBV27,CASSFSAGDSNQPQHF,TGTGCCAGCAGTTTCTCCGCCGGGGATAGCAATCAGCCCCAGCATTTT
TRBD1,TRBJ2-1,TRBV5-6,CASSQGAPYEQFF,TGTGCCAGCAGCCAGGGGGCACCTTACGAGCAGTTCTTC
.,TRBJ1-4,TRBV2,CASSEDPGDEKLFF,TGTGCCAGCAGTGAAGACCCGGGGGATGAAAAACTGTTTTTT
TRBD2,TRBJ2-7,TRBV7-8,CASSLDLAGAYEQYF,TGTGCCAGCAGCTTAGACCTAGCGGGAGCCTACGAGCAGTACTTC
.,TRBJ1-4,TRBV5-1,CASSLVQVSTNEKLFF,TGCGCCAGCAGCTTGGTCCAGGTTTCAACTAATGAAAAACTGTTTTTT
.,TRBJ2-7,TRBV27,CASSLSVGPPKYEQYF,TGTGCCAGCAGTTTAAGTGTGGGACCTCCAAAATACGAGCAGTACTTC
.,TRBJ2-1,TRBV6-6,CASTGSSYNEQFF,TGTGCCAGCACTGGGAGCTCCTACAATGAGCAGTTCTTC